This is a list of T cell receptor beta chains from one sample in a study of T cell responses to AZD1222 COVID-19 vaccine. The table came from immunoSEQ multiplex PCR; TCRdb's copy has only in-frame clones and leaves some out. The table has 95,000 to 150,000 clones, roughly 87% seen once. Sequenced here: peripheral blood, sampled on day 0 of AZD1222 vaccination. All receptors derive from an adult in good health. CDR3s include the opening cysteine and the closing phenylalanine or tryptophan. A D gene is named only where the DNA matches it firmly. Expanded clones get a size class; other rows say once, few or many, or leave the size out.

v_call,clone_size,j_call,d_call,cdr3_nt,cdr3_aa
TRBV14,NA,TRBJ1-2,NA,TGTGCCAGCAGCCAAGCAGGAAACAGGGCCTATGGCTACACCTTC,CASSQAGNRAYGYTF
TRBV24-1,NA,TRBJ2-3,NA,TGTGCCACCAGTGATTCGGGACTTACATACACAGATACGCAGTATTTT,CATSDSGLTYTDTQYF
TRBV7-8,NA,TRBJ2-3,NA,TGTGCCAGCAGCTTAGAGTCAGGGGAAGGCTTGGATACGCAGTATTTT,CASSLESGEGLDTQYF
TRBV4-1,NA,TRBJ2-7,NA,TGCGCCAGCAGCGTAGGGTCCTACGAGCAGTACTTC,CASSVGSYEQYF
TRBV28,NA,TRBJ1-5,NA,TGTGCCAGCAGTTTAATATTCTCGGAGCCCATCATGGGGCCCCAGCATTTT,CASSLIFSEPIMGPQHF
TRBV7-3,NA,TRBJ2-1,TRBD2,TGTGCCAGCAGCATGGGAGCCGGGACTAGCGGGGTCCCTAGGAATGAGCAGTTCTTC,CASSMGAGTSGVPRNEQFF
TRBV28,NA,TRBJ2-2,NA,TGTGCCAGCAGTCGGGTTGGCTTTACGAGAGACACCGGGGAGCTGTTTTTT,CASSRVGFTRDTGELFF
TRBV9,NA,TRBJ2-3,TRBD1,TGTGCCAGCAGTGCATCCAAACAGGGGGTATACACAGATACGCAGTATTTT,CASSASKQGVYTDTQYF
TRBV19,NA,TRBJ2-1,TRBD1,TGTGCCAGTAGTATCGGAGACAGGGTTGGGTACAATGAGCAGTTCTTC,CASSIGDRVGYNEQFF
TRBV13,NA,TRBJ2-5,NA,TGTGCCAGCAGTGGAGGGCAGGCCTTACGGGAGACCCAGTACTTC,CASSGGQALRETQYF
TRBV19,NA,TRBJ2-7,NA,TGTGCCAGTAGTATAGCGTATAGCTCCTACGAGCAGTACTTC,CASSIAYSSYEQYF
TRBV6-1,few,TRBJ1-1,NA,TGTGCCAGCAGTGAAGAAGACACGGGTCGGACTGAAGCTTTCTTT,CASSEEDTGRTEAFF
TRBV5-1,once,TRBJ2-6,NA,TGCGCCAGCAGCTTGAGTACCGTGCCTGGGGCCAACGTCCTGACTTTC,CASSLSTVPGANVLTF
TRBV30,NA,TRBJ2-7,NA,TGTGCCTGGAGTGTACGCAGGACACCACCCTACGAGCAGTACTTC,CAWSVRRTPPYEQYF
TRBV11-3,NA,TRBJ2-1,NA,TGTGCCAGCAGCTTAGTAGGGGTCCATGAGCAGTTCTTC,CASSLVGVHEQFF
TRBV4-2,NA,TRBJ1-1,TRBD1,TGTGCCAGCAGCAAAGATATCCCGGGACAGGGAGAGAACACTGAAGCTTTCTTT,CASSKDIPGQGENTEAFF
TRBV28,NA,TRBJ2-5,NA,TGTGCCAGCAGCACGAGACGGACATTTACGCCCCAGTACTTC,CASSTRRTFTPQYF
TRBV11-2,many,TRBJ2-2,NA,TGTGCCAGCAGCTTCTCTGGGACCGGGGAGCTGTTTTTT,CASSFSGTGELFF
TRBV28,NA,TRBJ2-7,NA,TGTGCCAGCAGTAAGCAATCCTACGAGCAGTACTTC,CASSKQSYEQYF
TRBV19,NA,TRBJ2-7,TRBD2,TGTGCCAGTAGTATTGTGGCGGGAGTAGGGTTGTACGAGCAGTACTTC,CASSIVAGVGLYEQYF
TRBV27,NA,TRBJ2-7,TRBD1,TGTGCCAGCGGAACAGCCGGGACAGGGGGCTCCGAGCAGTACTTC,CASGTAGTGGSEQYF
TRBV28,NA,TRBJ1-3,NA,TGTGCCAGCAGTTCCTTACTGTCAGGGGTCTCTGGAAACACCATATATTTT,CASSSLLSGVSGNTIYF
TRBV11-3,NA,TRBJ2-2,TRBD1,TGTGCCAGCAGCTCCAGGGGGCGAGGCACCGGGGAGCTGTTTTTT,CASSSRGRGTGELFF
TRBV5-4,NA,TRBJ1-2,NA,TGTGCCAGCACGACCCTCCTACAGGGAGTTCGAGGCTACACCTTC,CASTTLLQGVRGYTF
TRBV27,once,TRBJ1-6,NA,TGTGCCAGCAGGACAGCTAATTCACCCCTCCACTTT,CASRTANSPLHF
TRBV30,NA,TRBJ1-1,NA,TGTGCCTGGAACCTGGGCTTTAACACTGAAGCTTTCTTT,CAWNLGFNTEAFF
TRBV15,NA,TRBJ1-4,NA,TGTGCCACCAGTCAGACAACTAATGAAAAACTGTTTTTT,CATSQTTNEKLFF
TRBV5-5,NA,TRBJ2-7,NA,TGTGCCAGCAGCTTGACGTGGCCTTCCTACGAGCAGTACTTC,CASSLTWPSYEQYF